This T cell receptor (beta chain) derives from a study of OX40 agonist ivuxolimab in advanced cancers. Study overall: Treatment received earlier with anti-PD-1, anti-PD-L1 or anti-CTLA-4 agents was allowed, and under 50% had some. Findings of the study overall: CD4+ and CD8+ blood T cells expanded clonally by week 6 at 0.1 to 3.0 mg/kg.

Some clones are missing from TCRdb's copy, which holds only in-frame ones; the method was immunoSEQ multiplex PCR. The data contain about 59,000 clones, 94% of them singletons. Details on this clone: The antigen remains unidentified.

Germline V gives CDR1 MGHRA, CDR2 YSYEKL. The CDR3 consists of 16 residues. Sequences were derived from CD4+ or CD8+ T cells sorted from blood, sampled in a trial of the OX40 agonist ivuxolimab. The V call is TRBV4-1, the J call TRBJ2-5; TRBD2 matches at 8 bases. The J call is in doubt because the DNA end fits TRBJ2-7 better. The origin of this receptor is an adult with an advanced solid tumor such as melanoma, head and neck, liver or kidney cancer. CDR3 sequence: CASSAAGRDGSYEQYF. For the CDR3, the DNA is TGCGCCAGCAGTGCAGCCGGGAGGGATGGGTCCTACGAGCAGTACTTC.